This entry is about one T cell receptor (beta chain). The specificity of this receptor is unknown. Base-call qualities are not available, and no considerably larger clone is one nucleotide away. This specimen comes from a study of OX40 agonist ivuxolimab in advanced cancers. Background for the entire study: The costimulatory receptor OX40 (CD134) was targeted by ivuxolimab, a fully human IgG2 agonistic monoclonal antibody. Intravenous ivuxolimab was administered to patients every 2 weeks at six dose levels: 0.01, 0.1, 0.3, 1.5, 3 and 10 mg/kg. Of the approximately 50 dose-escalation patients, hepatocellular carcinoma was present in about 20, melanoma in approximately 15, renal cell carcinoma in 9 and head and neck cancer in 9. A male proportion of around 81% and a mean age of approximately 55 years, ranging from 23 to 79, were recorded for the dose-escalation cohort. Patients were allowed to have had prior anti-PD-1, anti-PD-L1 or anti-CTLA-4 therapy, and less than 45% of the dose-escalation patients had previously received checkpoint inhibitors. Three dose-escalation patients achieved partial responses, one with hepatocellular carcinoma and two with cutaneous melanoma. Peripheral TCRbeta sequencing aimed to test whether ivuxolimab altered TCR sequence diversity and caused clonal T-cell expansion. The paper covers the monotherapy dose-escalation part of the phase I ivuxolimab trial, which included N ≈ 50 patients. Here is what the overall study found, with its caveats: Low levels of normalized T-cell clonal expansion were also shown by some nonresponding patients. After ivuxolimab, expanded clones were on average more numerous among CD8+ T cells than among CD4+ T cells. Partial responders in the 0.1-3.0 mg/kg groups had among the lowest normalized peripheral clonal expansion, especially among CD8+ T cells. The antigen specificity of the clonally expanded peripheral T cells was not determined. At doses from 0.1 to 3.0 mg/kg, clonal expansion was seen in both CD4+ and CD8+ blood T cells between baseline and week 6.

For sequencing of the TCRbeta CDR3 region, genomic DNA was extracted from the sorted cells. TCRbeta CDR3 regions were sequenced using the immunoSEQ Assay. TCRdb took over this immuneACCESS table, retaining in-frame rearrangements with V and J assigned. Such tables are incomplete; in checked studies, under half of the missing clones stem from an unresolved V gene, and the remainder is unexplained. The sample table holds tens of thousands of clones, of which roughly 89% were seen once. Clones ranked in the top ten supply around 30% of the sample. The junction shows trimming of 0 bases on V and 5 bases on J, and the gene matches do not reach 8 bases of it. Measured from the cysteine to the phenylalanine, the CDR3 is 17 residues long. This entry keeps only the CDR3 DNA: 51 bases, framed from base 1. CDR1 and CDR2, looked up from the germline V gene, are SGHDT and YYEEEE. Patients with a history of autoimmune disease or receiving systemic immunosuppression were excluded from the trial. Peripheral blood for TCR sequencing was collected from all dose cohorts at baseline, on cycle 4 day 1, and on cycle 7 day 1. The samples were taken from a phase I, first-in-human, multicenter, open-label dose-escalation trial of ivuxolimab. Adults with locally advanced or metastatic head and neck squamous cell, hepatocellular, melanoma or renal cell carcinoma were enrolled in the trial. Before TCR sequencing, CD4+ and CD8+ T cells were separately sorted from peripheral blood.

Here the sequenced sample was CD4+ or CD8+ T cells sorted from blood, taken in a trial of the OX40 agonist ivuxolimab. The TCR comes from an adult with an advanced solid tumor such as melanoma, head and neck, liver or kidney cancer. The chain uses TRBV5-6 and TRBJ2-5, and TRBD2 aligns with 12 junction nucleotides. The CDR3 here reads CASSLAGLAGYGETQYF. DNA sequence: TGTGCCAGCAGCTTGGCGGGACTAGCGGGTTACGGGGAGACCCAGTACTTC.